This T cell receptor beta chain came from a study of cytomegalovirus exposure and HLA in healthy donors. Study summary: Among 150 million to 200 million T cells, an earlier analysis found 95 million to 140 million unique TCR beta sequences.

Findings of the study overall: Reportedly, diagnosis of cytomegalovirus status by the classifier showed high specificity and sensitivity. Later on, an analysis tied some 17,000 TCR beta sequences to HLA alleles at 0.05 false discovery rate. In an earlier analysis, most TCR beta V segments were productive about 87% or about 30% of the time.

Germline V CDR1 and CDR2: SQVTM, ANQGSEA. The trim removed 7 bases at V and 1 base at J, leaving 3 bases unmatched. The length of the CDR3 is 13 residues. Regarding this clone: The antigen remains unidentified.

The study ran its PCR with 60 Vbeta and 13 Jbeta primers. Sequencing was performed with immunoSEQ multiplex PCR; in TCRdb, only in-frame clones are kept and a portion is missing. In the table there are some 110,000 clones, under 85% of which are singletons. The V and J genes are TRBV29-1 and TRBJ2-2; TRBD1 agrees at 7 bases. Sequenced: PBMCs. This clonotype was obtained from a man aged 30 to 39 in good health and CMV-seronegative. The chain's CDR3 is CSAGGENTGELFF. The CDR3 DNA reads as TGCAGCGCAGGGGGAGAGAACACCGGGGAGCTGTTTTTT.